This entry describes one T cell receptor beta chain. Its antigen remains unknown. This sample is part of a study of cytomegalovirus exposure and HLA in healthy donors. Study-level findings and limits: In a later analysis, TCR association rates varied by HLA locus: DRB1 most, HLA-C fewest. Apparent HLA restriction characterized most CMV-associated TCR beta chains in a later analysis.

Primers for the PCR totalled 60 Vbeta and 13 Jbeta. Sequenced by immunoSEQ multiplex PCR; TCRdb stores in-frame clones only, minus some. Here the sample spans about 150,000 clones, around three quarters being singletons. The CDR3 spans 15 residues. With V trimmed by 4 bases and J by 0 bases, 4 bases remained unmatched. Per the germline V gene, CDR1 is SEHNR and CDR2 is FQNEAQ (reference sequence). Sequencing input: PBMCs. J is TRBJ2-3 and V is TRBV7-9; 7 nucleotides align to TRBD1. The origin of this receptor is a man aged 35 to 55 in good health and CMV-seronegative. CDR3 coding DNA: TGTGCCAGCAGCTCGGGACAGAGTAGCACAGATACGCAGTATTTT. Translating gives CASSSGQSSTDTQYF.